A selection of T cell receptor beta chains follows, all from one sample in a study of blood T cell repertoires in COVID-19. Method: immunoSEQ multiplex PCR; TCRdb's copy keeps in-frame clones and lacks some. The sample gives around 86,000 clones, about 89% of which show up once; under 8% is in the top ten. Material for sequencing was peripheral blood. The receptors were gathered from a human donor with acute or convalescent COVID-19. The donor label of this sample is uncertain. CDR3s include the opening cysteine and the closing phenylalanine or tryptophan. Fields, in order: J gene, CDR3 length, clone size, V gene, D gene, CDR3 DNA, CDR3 protein. A D gene is named only where the DNA matches it firmly. Size tells how often a clone was seen (once, few, many) or the class of an expanded clone, and some rows leave it out.

TRBJ2-2	16	NA	TRBV9	TRBD2	TGTGCCAGCAGCGGGAGGTGGCGGGGGTACGGCGGGGAGCTGTTTTTT	CASSGRWRGYGGELFF
TRBJ2-7	13	NA	TRBV12-3/TRBV12-4	NA	TGTGCCAGCAGTTCTCAGCCCTCGGGGGAGCAGTACTTC	CASSSQPSGEQYF
TRBJ2-5	16	NA	TRBV3-1/TRBV3-2	TRBD2	TGTGCCAGCAGCCAGACTAGCGGGGGTTTCCAAGAGACCCAGTACTTC	CASSQTSGGFQETQYF
TRBJ1-4	17	NA	TRBV7-6	TRBD1	TGTGCCAGCAGCTTAATTTATTTCGGGACAGCCGATGAAAAACTGTTTTTT	CASSLIYFGTADEKLFF
TRBJ1-3	14	NA	TRBV7-2	NA	TGTGCCAGCAGCCCAGGGGTGTGGGGAAACACCATATATTTT	CASSPGVWGNTIYF
TRBJ2-7	14	NA	TRBV9	TRBD1	TGTGCCAGCAGCTTCCGGGACAGGGAGTACGAGCAGTACTTC	CASSFRDREYEQYF
TRBJ2-5	15	NA	TRBV6-1	TRBD1	TGTGCCAGCAGTGAAATGGGACAGCGTCAAGAGACCCAGTACTTC	CASSEMGQRQETQYF
TRBJ2-2	13	NA	TRBV28	NA	TGTGCCAGCAGTGGAGGGAACACCGGGGAGCTGTTTTTT	CASSGGNTGELFF
TRBJ2-5	13	NA	TRBV30	TRBD2	TGTGCCTGGAGTCCTGCGGGGGAAGAGACCCAGTACTTC	CAWSPAGEETQYF
TRBJ1-1	15	NA	TRBV7-3	NA	TGTGCCAGCAGCTTAATCGGGGGGGCAGGCACTGAAGCTTTCTTT	CASSLIGGAGTEAFF
TRBJ1-1	12	NA	TRBV11-3	TRBD1	TGTGCCACGGGACAGCTGAACACTGAAGCTTTCTTT	CATGQLNTEAFF
TRBJ1-1	16	NA	TRBV4-1	NA	TGCGCCAGCAGCCAAGGTATTACAGGCAAGAACACTGAAGCTTTCTTT	CASSQGITGKNTEAFF
TRBJ2-7	16	NA	TRBV15	TRBD1	TGTGCCACCAGCAGAGGCCGGACAGGAGCCTCCTACGAGCAGTACTTC	CATSRGRTGASYEQYF
TRBJ1-1	14	NA	TRBV6-5	NA	TGTGCCAGCAGACTCGTGCCCATGAACACTGAAGCTTTCTTT	CASRLVPMNTEAFF
TRBJ2-3	14	once	TRBV5-4	NA	TGTGCCAGCTCCGTGGGGGGGCGCACAGATACGCAGTATTTT	CASSVGGRTDTQYF
TRBJ1-1	14	NA	TRBV2	TRBD1	TGTGCCAGCGGTGACAGGGGATGGGACACTGAAGCTTTCTTT	CASGDRGWDTEAFF
TRBJ2-7	15	NA	TRBV12-5	TRBD1	TGTGCTAGTGGTTCGGGACAGGGGGCACCCTACGAGCAGTACTTC	CASGSGQGAPYEQYF
TRBJ1-5	15	NA	TRBV3-1/TRBV3-2	NA	TGTGCCAGCAGCCAAGAAAAACAGGGCAATCAGCCCCAGCATTTT	CASSQEKQGNQPQHF
TRBJ2-1	12	NA	TRBV28	NA	TGTGCCAGCGGGAGCTCCTACAATGAGCAGTTCTTC	CASGSSYNEQFF
TRBJ1-2	12	NA	TRBV19	NA	TGTGCCAGTACCGCGAGGGGGATTGGCTACACCTTC	CASTARGIGYTF
TRBJ2-5	15	NA	TRBV3-1/TRBV3-2	TRBD2	TGTGCCAGCAGCCAACTCGGGGGGGCCGAGGAGACCCAGTACTTC	CASSQLGGAEETQYF
TRBJ2-1	14	NA	TRBV29-1	TRBD2	TGCAGCGAGGTAGCGGGTTTCTCCTACAATGAGCAGTTCTTC	CSEVAGFSYNEQFF
TRBJ2-3	15	NA	TRBV6-5	TRBD2	TGTGCCAGCAGCCTAGCGGGGGGGCGGGGAGATACGCAGTATTTT	CASSLAGGRGDTQYF
TRBJ1-1	15	many	TRBV7-6	TRBD1	TGTGCCAGCAGCCCACAGGGGGCCTGGGACACTGAAGCTTTCTTT	CASSPQGAWDTEAFF
TRBJ2-2	12	NA	TRBV19	NA	TGTGCCAGTAGGGGAGACACCGGGGAGCTGTTTTTT	CASRGDTGELFF
TRBJ2-1	15	once	TRBV18	NA	TGTGCCAGCTCACCAGGGGGCCGGGGTTACAATGAGCAGTTCTTC	CASSPGGRGYNEQFF
TRBJ1-1	15	NA	TRBV10-3	NA	TGTGCCATCAGTGACGGATGGGGGGGGGACACTGAAGCTTTCTTT	CAISDGWGGDTEAFF
TRBJ1-5	16	NA	TRBV24-1	TRBD1	TGTGCCACCAGTGCCCAGGGACAGGGGGCTTATCAGCCCCAGCATTTT	CATSAQGQGAYQPQHF
TRBJ2-7	14	NA	TRBV5-4	TRBD1	TGTGCCAGCAGCCCCGGGACAGTTGCCTACGAGCAGTACTTC	CASSPGTVAYEQYF
TRBJ1-1	16	NA	TRBV27	NA	TGTGCCAGCAGTTCGAATTACGGTCAGGGGAACACTGAAGCTTTCTTT	CASSSNYGQGNTEAFF
TRBJ1-2	12	NA	TRBV12-3/TRBV12-4	TRBD1	TGTGCCAGCAGTGGACAGGGGTATGGCTACACCTTC	CASSGQGYGYTF
TRBJ2-2	16	few	TRBV18	TRBD1	TGTGCCAGCTCTCTCTCAGCAGGGGGCCACACCGGGGAGCTGTTTTTT	CASSLSAGGHTGELFF
TRBJ1-1	16	NA	TRBV7-9	TRBD1	TGTGCCAGCAGCTTAACCCAAGGGACAGGGTTAACTGAAGCTTTCTTT	CASSLTQGTGLTEAFF
TRBJ1-1	16	NA	TRBV6-1	TRBD1	TGTGCCAGCAGTGGACAGGGGGCGCTTAGGAACACTGAAGCTTTCTTT	CASSGQGALRNTEAFF
TRBJ1-3	12	NA	TRBV10-3	NA	TGTGCCATCAGCAGGGATGGCAACACCATATATTTT	CAISRDGNTIYF
TRBJ1-2	12	NA	TRBV11-3	NA	TGTGCCAGCAGCCCCGGGACACATGGCTACACCTTC	CASSPGTHGYTF
TRBJ1-1	17	NA	TRBV19	TRBD1	TGTGCCAGTAGTATAGACGGTTTGAGGGACAGGGTTTCTGAAGCTTTCTTT	CASSIDGLRDRVSEAFF
TRBJ1-2	16	NA	TRBV3-1/TRBV3-2	TRBD1	TGTGCCAGCAGCCAAGGCGGACAGGGAGGTAGTTATGGCTACACCTTC	CASSQGGQGGSYGYTF
TRBJ2-2	16	NA	TRBV20-1	TRBD2	TGCAGTGCTAGTGTGCGGGGGGACGCGAACACCGGGGAGCTGTTTTTT	CSASVRGDANTGELFF
TRBJ2-7	13	NA	TRBV5-1	NA	TGCGCCAGCAGCTTGACCCGAGGATACGAGCAGTACTTC	CASSLTRGYEQYF
TRBJ2-7	14	NA	TRBV6-6	TRBD1	TGTGCCAGCAGTAAACAGGGGGCCCCCTACGAGCAGTACTTC	CASSKQGAPYEQYF
TRBJ2-2	15	once	TRBV4-3	TRBD1	TGCGCCAGCAGCCTCAGACAGGGAAACACCGGGGAGCTGTTTTTT	CASSLRQGNTGELFF
TRBJ2-3	15	NA	TRBV5-1	TRBD1	TGCGCCAGCACCAACAAGGGGGCGCACACAGATACGCAGTATTTT	CASTNKGAHTDTQYF
TRBJ1-4	17	NA	TRBV27	TRBD1	TGTGCCAGCAGTTCCTGGGTAGGGGGCCCCACTAATGAAAAACTGTTTTTT	CASSSWVGGPTNEKLFF
TRBJ1-2	12	NA	TRBV3-1/TRBV3-2	TRBD1	TGTGCCAGTGGTCAGGGGGCGAATGGCTACACCTTC	CASGQGANGYTF
TRBJ2-1	16	few	TRBV19	TRBD2	TGTGCCAGTAGTATGTCGGGACTAAGACCCTACAATGAGCAGTTCTTC	CASSMSGLRPYNEQFF
TRBJ1-1	13	once	TRBV29-1	TRBD1	TGCAGCGTCGTGACAGGGGGTTTCACTGAAGCTTTCTTT	CSVVTGGFTEAFF
TRBJ2-6	16	NA	TRBV5-1	NA	TGCGCCAGCAGCTCCGTCGTTCTATCTGGGGCCAACGTCCTGACTTTC	CASSSVVLSGANVLTF
TRBJ1-1	14	few	TRBV5-1	NA	TGCGCCAGCAGTCCCGGGTCCACTAGCGCTGAAGCTTTCTTT	CASSPGSTSAEAFF
TRBJ1-3	15	NA	TRBV5-5	NA	TGTGCCAGCAGCTTCTCGACAGATTCGGGAAACACCATATATTTT	CASSFSTDSGNTIYF
TRBJ1-2	13	once	TRBV5-4	NA	TGTGCCAGCAGCTTGGAACAGAACTATGGCTACACCTTC	CASSLEQNYGYTF
TRBJ2-1	15	NA	TRBV30	TRBD2	TGTGCCTGGAGTGGACTAGCGGGGGGATACAATGAGCAGTTCTTC	CAWSGLAGGYNEQFF
TRBJ1-3	13	NA	TRBV2	TRBD1	TGTGCCAGTACAGGGGGGATTGGAAACACCATATATTTT	CASTGGIGNTIYF
TRBJ1-2	13	NA	TRBV29-1	NA	TGCAGCGTTCCCCAGGGAGGGGTCTATGGCTACACCTTC	CSVPQGGVYGYTF
TRBJ1-5	15	NA	TRBV10-3	TRBD1	TGTGCCATCAGTACCGAGACAGGGGGCAAGCAGCCCCAGCATTTT	CAISTETGGKQPQHF
TRBJ1-1	13	NA	TRBV5-4	NA	TGTGCCAGCAGCCGGCCTCTAGGTGCTGAAGCTTTCTTT	CASSRPLGAEAFF
TRBJ2-5	15	NA	TRBV9	TRBD1	TGTGCCAGCAGCGTAGGGACAGGGGGCAGGGAGACCCAGTACTTC	CASSVGTGGRETQYF
TRBJ2-3	14	few	TRBV9	TRBD1	TGTGCCAGCAGCCCAAGGGACAGCCAAGATACGCAGTATTTT	CASSPRDSQDTQYF
TRBJ1-1	17	NA	TRBV15	NA	TGTGCCACCAGCAGAGATCAGGGGTGGACCCCAGACACTGAAGCTTTCTTT	CATSRDQGWTPDTEAFF
TRBJ2-3	16	NA	TRBV6-2/TRBV6-3	NA	TGTGCCAGCAGTTACCCGCTGACAGGTAGCACAGATACGCAGTATTTT	CASSYPLTGSTDTQYF